This TCR beta chain was observed in a study of blood T cell repertoires in COVID-19 (dated by TCRdb to the early 2020s). For the wider study: Collaborator samples came from the United States, Italy and Spain and covered acute and convalescent phases of COVID-19. The material from the prospective study consisted of cDNA or gDNA derived from T cells, B-cell-depleted T cells, or PBMCs. The dataset comprised deeply sampled blood TCRbeta repertoires from subjects exposed to, actively infected with, or recovered from COVID-19. A freely available public database, intended as a resource for researchers studying the immune response to SARS-CoV-2, is where the repertoires were released. The samples were drawn from the first 160 participants of the ongoing ImmuneRACE study and from roughly 1,300 subjects provided by 6 global collaborators. A de-identified subject ID, COVID-19 status, age in years and sex were almost always included in the sample metadata. Where available, HLA class I and class II types were taken from metadata supplied by the sample provider and were not determined by assay-based typing.

TCRbeta CDR3 regions were amplified from genomic DNA using the immunoSEQ Assay, a bias-controlled multiplex PCR. Processing in the source paper ran as follows. Within the assay, amplification of reference gene primers was used to estimate how many nucleated cells each sample contained. To quantify the absolute abundance of each unique TCRbeta CDR3 rearrangement, sequence reads were collapsed and filtered. Productive Simpson clonality was computed per sample as the square root of Simpson's diversity index over productive rearrangements. The source is immuneACCESS, and TCRdb retained only in-frame sequences with V and J called. Part of the clones is not carried over; for the studies checked, unresolved V genes explain less than half of this, and the remainder is unexplained. V, J and clone size are taken as reported in that table, and D and trimming were inferred from the DNA itself. This sample has 60,000 to 85,000 clones in its table, and roughly nine tenths of those were observed once. Jointly, the top ten make up approximately 3.6% of the sample.

As for this clone: Its antigen target is currently unknown. No qualities accompany the bases; no much larger clone lies one base away.

At one collaborating source in Seattle, patients were enrolled during active infection and were followed longitudinally through the course of disease. Collaborating institutions collected whole blood in K2EDTA tubes following their own protocols. For TCRbeta analysis, collaborator samples were shipped as frozen whole blood, as isolated PBMCs, or as DNA extracted from either sample type. Overall study results and their limits: Clinical and demographic metadata were provided uncurated, with the amount varying by source and participant.

From a lookup of the germline V gene (reference sequence), CDR1 and CDR2 are GTSNPN and SVGIG. Reading from cysteine to phenylalanine, the CDR3 counts 17 amino acids. The kept DNA is CDR3 alone, 51 bases in frame from the first base. V loses 0 bases, J loses 5 bases, and the germline ends lie 20 bases apart. Sequencing was done on a sample of peripheral blood. Rearrangement joined TRBV30 to TRBJ1-5; the D gene identity is not certain. The sequence came from a woman between 45 and 60 years old with COVID-19, enrolled during active disease. In nucleotides, the sequence is TGTGCCTGGAGTGTACTCGGGGATCTGGGAAATGATCAGCCCCAGCATTTT. Its coded protein is CAWSVLGDLGNDQPQHF.